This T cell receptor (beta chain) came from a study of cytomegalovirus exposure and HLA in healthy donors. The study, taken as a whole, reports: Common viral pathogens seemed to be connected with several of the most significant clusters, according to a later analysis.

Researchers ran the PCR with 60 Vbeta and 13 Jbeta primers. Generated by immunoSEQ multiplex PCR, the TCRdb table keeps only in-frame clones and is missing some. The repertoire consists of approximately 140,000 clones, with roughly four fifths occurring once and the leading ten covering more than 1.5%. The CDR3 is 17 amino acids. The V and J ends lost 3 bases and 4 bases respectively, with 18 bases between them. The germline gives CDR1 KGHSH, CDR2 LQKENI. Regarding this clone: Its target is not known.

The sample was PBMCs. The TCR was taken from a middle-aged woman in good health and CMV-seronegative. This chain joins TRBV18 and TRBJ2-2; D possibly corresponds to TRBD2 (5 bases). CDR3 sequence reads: CASSPLVKTAGTGELFF. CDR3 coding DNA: TGTGCCAGCTCACCCCTGGTCAAAACGGCGGGCACCGGGGAGCTGTTTTTT.